This TCR beta chain derives from a study of post-analysis software for immune sequencing data. Turning to the study itself: Courses of disease covered relapsing-remitting, secondary progressive and progressive-relapsing multiple sclerosis. Study-wide results and caveats: Patients used five TRBV segments, including TRBV5-6, TRBV5-1 and TRBV20-1, more often than controls. Multiple sclerosis patients had significantly lower normalized Chao1 diversity than controls.

CDR3 length equals 17 residues. V shed 0 bases and J 6 bases; nucleotides not matched to a gene: 12. Germline V gene data show CDR1 as SGDLS and CDR2 as YYNGEE. Every TCR beta cDNA library bore unique molecular identifiers. MiXCR was run by TCRdb on the PCR reads, yielding one entry per CDR3 protein. The sample yields about 770,000 distinct CDR3 sequences, around 42% seen once. This clonotype appeared a single time. Its antigen is undetermined. The receptor comes from a girl between 10 and 17 years old with multiple sclerosis. The J gene is TRBJ1-2, the V gene TRBV9, with 9 nucleotides matching TRBD1. Sequencing was performed on blood. The CDR3 sequence is CASSVVEGTGLHDGYTF. CDR3 in DNA: TGTGCCAGCAGCGTAGTCGAAGGGACAGGGCTTCACGATGGCTACACCTTC.